Each of the 29 T cell receptor beta chains below was sequenced from the same sample in a study of CD8+ T cells in alopecia areata. Cells that came from pooled cutaneous lymph nodes were sorted using CD4, CD8alpha, NKG2D, NKG2ACE and other markers. RNA extraction and reverse transcription yielded cDNA as sequencing template. Clones were read by immunoSEQ multiplex PCR, and TCRdb kept only the in-frame ones, dropping some. The sample shows about 300,000 clones, none of them appearing just once. Sequencing was done on a sample of CD4+ T cells sorted from a lymph node. The receptors were gathered from a C3H/HeJ mouse with alopecia areata. The strain's MHC type: H2-k.

This clone was seen repeatedly, ten times or more. The gene symbols are mouse symbols. The read ends 4 residues early relative to the CDR3; the germline J gene fills the gap. Other nucleotide sequences from this sample produce the same CDR3. The genes are TRBV17 and TRBJ2-1, with TRBD1 matching over 12 bases. The V gene end was trimmed by 3 bases and the J gene end by 3 bases; junction bases not matched to a gene: 3. Germline assignment: CDR1 MNHDT and CDR2 YYDKIL. The CDR3 totals 16 residues. CDR3: CASSRGTGGSYAEQFF. The part of the CDR3 DNA that was read is TGTGCTAGCAGTAGGGGGACAGGGGGCAGCTATGCT.

Note on this clone: Given a much more abundant clone one base away, this may be a read error. Gene names and germline refer to mouse. Read sequence stops 4 residues before the CDR3 end, and the germline J gene provides the missing end. Other nucleotide sequences from this sample produce the same CDR3. The chain links TRBV13-3 to TRBJ1-2; a possible D gene is TRBD1 (6 bases). Per the germline V gene, CDR1 is NNHDY and CDR2 is SYVADS. Trimming removed 5 bases from V and 0 bases from J, with 8 bases in between. The CDR3 covers 13 residues. Incomplete CDR3 DNA: TGTGCCAGCAGGGACAGAGCAAACTCC. It codes for CASRDRANS. The complete CDR3 sequence is CASRDRANSDYTF.

This clone was observed a few times. Genes and germline come from the mouse. The read is 4 residues too short to cover the CDR3 end, so that end is filled in from the germline J gene. The rearrangement joins TRBV13-3 to TRBJ2-5; possible D gene TRBD1, 6 bases. Germline loops: CDR1 NNHDY, CDR2 SYVADS. There are 12 residues in the CDR3. CDR3 DNA, as far as it was read: TGTGCCAGCAGTGGACAGGAAGAC. This translates into CASSGQED. The whole CDR3 protein is CASSGQEDTQYF.

Note on this clone: Any gene name here is a mouse gene name. Read sequence stops 4 residues before the CDR3 end, and the germline J gene provides the missing end. The V and J genes are TRBV19 and TRBJ1-1, with 11 bases lining up with TRBD1. J was trimmed by 1 base and V by 3 bases; bases with no gene match: 5. The CDR3 runs 16 residues. Germline V CDR1 and CDR2: FNHDT, SITEND (reference sequence). The CDR3 is CASSTPGTGGNTEVFF. The DNA read from the CDR3 is TGTGCCAGCAGTACCCCCGGGACAGGGGGGAACACA.

This clone appeared a few times. Mouse names are used for the genes. The read ends 4 residues before the CDR3 terminus; that terminus is restored from the germline J gene. Other DNA variants within this sample encode the same CDR3. J is TRBJ2-7 and V is TRBV13-1; possibly TRBD2 for D (6 bases). Deletions cut 0 bases from V and 3 bases from J, with 10 bases between. Germline-derived CDR1 and CDR2 are NSHNY and SYGAGN. The CDR3 is 14 amino acids. CDR3 residues: CASSDAGALYEQYF. CDR3 DNA, as far as it was read: TGTGCCAGCAGTGATGCTGGGGCTCTCTAT.

This clone was counted a few times. Germline and genes here are mouse. The CDR3 is cut off 4 residues early in the read; its end comes from the germline J gene. V and J are TRBV13-1 and TRBJ1-1; D gene uncertain. CDR1 and CDR2 (germline): NSHNY, SYGAGN. The CDR3 has 12 residues. The CDR3 here is CASSGDTTEVFF. CDR3 DNA, as far as it was read: TGTGCCAGCAGTGGTGACACAACA.

In the case of this clone: Gene names denote mouse genes. The CDR3 goes on 4 residues after the read ends, and that part is filled in from the germline J gene. The sample contains more than one DNA sequence encoding this CDR3. The chain couples TRBV13-1 to TRBJ2-5, with 7 bases fitting TRBD1. The CDR3 contains 13 residues. Germline values: CDR1 NSHNY, CDR2 SYGAGN. CDR3 bases read: TGTGCCAGCAGTGAAGACAGGGAGGAC. Residues: CASSEDRED. The CDR3 as a whole reads CASSEDREDTQYF.

This clone was counted at least ten times. Each gene name is a mouse one. Incomplete CDR3 DNA: TGTGCTAGCAGTAGAGAGGACAGGGGCGTCTATGCT. Translated: CASSREDRGVYA. The full CDR3 protein reads CASSREDRGVYAEQFF. This chain links TRBV17 with TRBJ2-1; 9 bases align to TRBD1. The read ends 4 residues early relative to the CDR3; the germline J gene fills the gap. The CDR3 sequence is 16 residues long. CDR1 MNHDT and CDR2 YYDKIL come from the germline V gene. The trim removed 0 bases at V and 3 bases at J, leaving 3 bases unmatched.

This clone was picked up a small number of times. Gene names are the mouse ones. The read is 4 residues too short to cover the CDR3 end, so that end is filled in from the germline J gene. In the same sample, other DNA sequences code for this CDR3. This sequence joins TRBV13-1 and TRBJ2-5; D may be TRBD1 (6 bases). Germline assignment: CDR1 NSHNY and CDR2 SYGAGN. Trimming removed 0 bases at V and 3 bases at J, with 11 bases between. The CDR3 covers 15 residues. The CDR3 reads CASSDAGDNQDTQYF. CDR3 bases read: TGTGCCAGCAGTGATGCAGGGGACAATCAAGAC.

This clone was seen only a few times. Any gene name here is a mouse gene name. The CDR3 is cut off 4 residues early in the read; its end comes from the germline J gene. The chain uses TRBV31 and TRBJ2-4; 8 bases agree with TRBD2. CDR3 length: 13 amino acids. The germline V gene has CDR1 GKSSPN and CDR2 SITVG. The part of the CDR3 DNA that was read is TGTGCCTGGAGTCTAGGGGGGGCAAAC. Amino acids: CAWSLGGAN. The full CDR3 reads CAWSLGGANTLYF.

About this clone: Here the gene names and germline are mouse. The read finishes 4 residues shy of the CDR3 end, and the germline J gene is used to complete it. The chain links TRBV5 to TRBJ2-7; D is perhaps TRBD1 (6 bases). This CDR3 has 15 residues. Trimming cost V 0 bases and J 0 bases, with 9 bases left between them. Germline V gives CDR1 LGHNA, CDR2 YNLKQL (reference sequence). The CDR3 reads CASSQDWDNSYEQYF. CDR3 bases read: TGTGCCAGCAGCCAAGACTGGGACAACTCCTAT.

This clone was detected a few times. All gene names here are mouse names. The CDR3 extends 4 residues past the end of the read, so its final part is completed from the germline J gene. This rearrangement joins TRBV13-1 to TRBJ2-2, with TRBD2 identical over 7 bases. Germline V gene sequence: CDR1 NSHNY, CDR2 SYGAGN. V was clipped by 7 bases and J by 0 bases; unmatched bases: 0. This CDR3 contains 13 residues. Incomplete CDR3 DNA: TGTGCCAGCCTGGGGGCAAACACCGGG. It specifies CASLGANTG. The entire CDR3 protein is CASLGANTGQLYF.

A few counts support this clone. Mouse gene names apply. Read coverage stops 4 residues before the CDR3 terminus; the germline J gene supplies the remainder. This chain joins TRBV13-3 and TRBJ1-2, with 10 bases matching TRBD1. CDR3 length: 13 residues. Trimming at V came to 6 bases and at J to 4 bases, leaving 3 bases not matched to a gene. In germline, CDR1 is NNHDY, CDR2 SYVADS. The CDR3 DNA, read in part, is TGTGCCAGCACCGGACAGGGGGGCTCC. Amino acid sequence: CASTGQGGS. The whole CDR3 protein reads CASTGQGGSDYTF.

Concerning this clone: The gene names here belong to mouse. The missing CDR3 end, 4 residues past where the read stops, is filled in from the germline J gene. This chain connects TRBV13-1 to TRBJ1-1; 9 nucleotides line up with TRBD1. Germline V CDR1 and CDR2: NSHNY, SYGAGN. The CDR3 totals 15 residues. Germline trimming cut 4 bases from V and 1 base from J; bases unmatched to any gene: 5. The sequenced part of the CDR3 DNA is TGTGCCAGCAGTCTCCTGGGACAGGGGAACACA. It specifies CASSLLGQGNT. The entire CDR3 protein is CASSLLGQGNTEVFF.

This clone was found a few times. Germline and genes: mouse. The read falls 4 residues short of the CDR3 end, and the missing part is taken from the germline J gene. The J gene is TRBJ2-1, the V gene TRBV5, with 10 bases that match TRBD1. Germline CDR1 reads LGHNA; CDR2 reads YNLKQL (reference sequence). The CDR3 totals 15 residues. V shed 0 bases and J 6 bases; nucleotides not matched to a gene: 2. The CDR3 DNA, read in part, is TGTGCCAGCAGCCAAGATTGGGACAGGGGTGCT. Its translation is CASSQDWDRGA. The CDR3 as a whole reads CASSQDWDRGAEQFF.

For this clone: Germline and genes here are mouse. This same CDR3 is encoded by further DNA sequences in the sample. The DNA read from the CDR3 is TGTGCCAGCAGCCAGGAGGGTGCAGAA. Its protein is CASSQEGAE. The whole CDR3 sequence is CASSQEGAETLYF. This chain links TRBV5 with TRBJ2-3; D gene uncertain. Sequencing ends 4 residues short of the CDR3 end; the germline J gene provides the rest. The CDR3 totals 13 residues. Per germline, CDR1 LGHNA and CDR2 YNLKQL (reference sequence). The germline V and J ends were trimmed by 3 bases and 1 base, with 5 bases remaining between them.

Of note for this clone: Gene names denote mouse genes. The CDR3 extends 4 residues past the end of the read, so its final part is completed from the germline J gene. J is TRBJ2-1 and V is TRBV5; 10 bases are a match to TRBD2. CDR3 length equals 17 residues. V was pared by 0 bases and J by 4 bases, with 6 bases of the junction left unmatched. Germline V CDR1 and CDR2: LGHNA, YNLKQL (reference sequence). The CDR3 region is CASSQDPGLGIYAEQFF. The CDR3 bases that were read are TGTGCCAGCAGCCAAGACCCGGGACTGGGGATTTATGCT.

A few counts support this clone. Each gene name is a mouse one. Incomplete CDR3 DNA: TGTGCCAGCGGTGAGCCGGACTGGGGGCGCTATGCT. Its protein product is CASGEPDWGRYA. The full CDR3 protein reads CASGEPDWGRYAEQFF. The chain employs TRBV13-2 and TRBJ2-1, with 10 bases fitting TRBD2. The read ends 4 residues shy of where the CDR3 ends; the end is completed using the germline J gene. With V trimmed by 2 bases and J by 3 bases, 5 bases remained unmatched. Germline V gene data show CDR1 as NNHNN and CDR2 as SYGAGS (reference sequence). The CDR3 is 16 amino acids.

Notes on this clone: Mouse gene names apply. Read data end 4 residues before the CDR3 end; the end is taken from the germline J gene. The V call is TRBV5, the J call TRBJ2-1, with 7 bases lining up with TRBD1. The trim removed 2 bases at V and 5 bases at J, leaving 3 bases unmatched. CDR1 LGHNA and CDR2 YNLKQL come from the germline V gene (reference sequence). The CDR3 is 14 amino acids. The chain's CDR3 is CASSQTGEDAEQFF. The sequenced part of the CDR3 DNA is TGTGCCAGCAGCCAAACAGGGGAGGATGCT.

In its sample, this clone was seen a few times. Gene and germline names: mouse. The read is 4 residues too short to cover the CDR3 end, so that end is filled in from the germline J gene. This sample includes further DNA sequences coding for the same CDR3. J is TRBJ2-3 and V is TRBV13-3, with D perhaps TRBD1 (6 bases). V gave up 4 bases and J gave up 3 bases, with 9 bases separating them. The germline gives CDR1 NNHDY, CDR2 SYVADS. The CDR3 runs 13 residues. CDR3 sequence: CASSSQGAETLYF. The DNA read from the CDR3 is TGTGCCAGCAGTAGCCAGGGGGCAGAA.

This clone was recorded a few times. The gene names given are mouse names. The sequenced part of the CDR3 DNA is TGTGCCAGCGGTGAGGAGGGGAATTCGCCC. Its protein is CASGEEGNSP. The entire CDR3 sequence reads CASGEEGNSPLYF. This chain uses TRBV13-2 with TRBJ1-6; tentatively, D is TRBD1 (5 bases). The read terminates 3 residues ahead of where the CDR3 ends, so the germline J gene completes it. TRBJ1-6 is an ORF for which the function is uncertain. The CDR3 consists of 13 residues. V gave up 2 bases and J gave up 7 bases, with 7 bases separating them. CDR1 is NNHNN, CDR2 SYGAGS, per germline (reference sequence).

This clone has a handful of counts. Here the gene names and germline are mouse. CDR3 bases read: TGTGCCAGCAGAGCACTGGGGGCTAGTGCAGAA. As protein: CASRALGASAE. The CDR3, in full, reads CASRALGASAETLYF. J is TRBJ2-3 and V is TRBV5, with 8 bases matching TRBD2. The CDR3 end is not reached by the read, which stops 4 residues before it; the germline J gene fills it in. This CDR3 is 15 amino acids long. The junction had 5 bases not matched to a gene; V was cut back by 6 bases and J by 0 bases. The germline gives CDR1 LGHNA, CDR2 YNLKQL (reference sequence).

With respect to this clone: Gene labels here are mouse ones. The read comes to an end 4 residues before the CDR3 does, leaving the germline J gene to fill in the end. Other nucleotide sequences in the sample specify the same CDR3. The chain couples TRBV13-1 to TRBJ2-3; D is perhaps TRBD1 (5 bases). V lost 5 bases and J lost 0, with 10 bases in between. The germline gives CDR1 NSHNY, CDR2 SYGAGN. The CDR3 has 14 residues. The CDR3 loop is CASRDRPSAETLYF. CDR3 DNA, as far as it was read: TGTGCCAGCAGAGACAGACCTAGTGCAGAA.

This clone was counted a few times. Mouse germline and gene names are used. The CDR3 end lies 4 residues beyond the end of the read and is filled in from the germline J gene. Other DNA sequences in the sample encode the same CDR3. The chain uses TRBV13-2 and TRBJ2-5, with D perhaps TRBD1 (6 bases). Per germline, CDR1 NNHNN and CDR2 SYGAGS (reference sequence). The CDR3 sequence is 13 residues long. The CDR3 bases that were read are TGTGCCAGCGGCTCCGGGACAAAAGAC. It specifies CASGSGTKD. In full, the CDR3 reads CASGSGTKDTQYF.

This clone was seen a few times. A much larger clone sits a single nucleotide away, making a read error possible. Genes and germline come from the mouse. From the germline J gene comes the end of the CDR3, since the read stops 4 residues before it. The identical CDR3 is also encoded by other nucleotide sequences in the sample. V usage is TRBV13-3 and J usage is TRBJ1-2, with TRBD1 matching 9 bases. The ends lost 5 bases at V and 3 bases at J; junction bases unmatched: 2. The CDR3 is 13 amino acids. Germline V gene data show CDR1 as NNHDY and CDR2 as SYVADS. The CDR3 protein is CASRDRGDSDYTF. The sequenced part of the CDR3 DNA is TGTGCCAGCAGGGACAGGGGAGACTCC.

Concerning this clone: Mouse gene names apply. The CDR3 is cut off 4 residues early in the read; its end comes from the germline J gene. The J gene is TRBJ2-1, the V gene TRBV19, with 7 positions matching TRBD2. This CDR3 has 14 amino acids. Germline V gene data show CDR1 as FNHDT and CDR2 as SITEND (reference sequence). CDR3: CASRLDWERAEQFF. The sequenced CDR3 bases are TGTGCCAGCAGACTCGACTGGGAGAGGGCT.

As concerns this clone: Gene labels here are mouse ones. The read terminates 4 residues ahead of where the CDR3 ends, so the germline J gene completes it. Other DNA sequences from this sample encode an identical CDR3 as well. The chain recombines TRBV19 with TRBJ2-2, with TRBD2 identical over 8 bases. The CDR3 runs 15 residues. V lost 2 bases and J lost 2; bases outside the gene matches: 2. Germline V CDR1 and CDR2: FNHDT, SITEND (reference sequence). The DNA read from the CDR3 is TGTGCCAGCAGTATTCCTGGGGGGAACACCGGG. The encoded protein is CASSIPGGNTG. The CDR3 as a whole reads CASSIPGGNTGQLYF. Together with reference TRBV19 and TRBJ2-2, the CDR3 gives the full variable domain: GGIITQTPKFLIGQEGQKLTLKCQQNFNHDTMYWYRQDSGKGLRLIYYSITENDLQKGDLSEGYDASREKKSSFSLTVTSAQKNEMAVFLCASSIPGGNTGQLYFGEGSKLTVL.

Concerning this clone: Here the gene names and germline are mouse. The missing CDR3 end, 4 residues past where the read stops, is filled in from the germline J gene. The chain uses TRBV13-1 and TRBJ2-2; 8 bases match TRBD2. The CDR3 is made up of 16 amino acids. The trim removed 0 bases at V and 0 bases at J, leaving 1 base unmatched. Per germline, CDR1 NSHNY and CDR2 SYGAGN. The CDR3 loop reads CASSDGWGANTGQLYF. The DNA read from the CDR3 is TGTGCCAGCAGTGATGGCTGGGGGGCAAACACCGGG.

As regards this clone: Mouse germline and gene names are used. The CDR3 bases that were read are TGTGCCAGCAGCCGGGACAGGGGGCCCGGG. Its protein product is CASSRDRGPG. The complete CDR3 sequence is CASSRDRGPGQLYF. The chain links TRBV13-3 to TRBJ2-2, with 12 nucleotides matching TRBD1. The CDR3 goes on 4 residues after the read ends, and that part is filled in from the germline J gene. Germline CDR1 NNHDY, CDR2 SYVADS. The CDR3 is made up of 14 amino acids. V gave up 5 bases and J gave up 6 bases; unmatched junction bases: 2.